Following are 8 T cell receptor beta chains from one sample sequenced in a study of shared clonotypes between healthy human individuals. Measured with immunoSEQ multiplex PCR; TCRdb has only the in-frame clones, and not every one. The sample shows 2 million to 2.5 million clones, around 90% of them seen only once. The sequencing sample was made of naive CD4+ T cells from PBMCs. The subset was: CD45RA+ positively selected. The source of these receptors is a young man in good health. Some clones in this sample may be carry-over from other donors' samples.

This clone has a handful of counts. This chain joins TRBV6-6 and TRBJ2-7, with D possibly matching TRBD1 (6 bases). This CDR3 is built from 14 residues. The V and J ends lost 6 bases and 5 bases respectively, with 17 bases between them. Germline CDR1 reads MNHNY; CDR2 reads SVGAGI (reference sequence). CDR3 nucleotide sequence: TGTGCCAGCAGCCACACCGGGACAATCAACGAGCAGTACTTC. Protein: CASSHTGTINEQYF.

This clone is a singleton in its sample. The rearrangement links TRBV2 to TRBJ2-7, with no clear D. The CDR3 covers 14 residues. The V gene lost 6 bases and the J gene lost 0 bases, with 12 bases spanning the gap. The V gene's germline CDR1 is SNHLY and CDR2 FYNNEI. CDR3 amino acids: CASRVGRLSYEQYF. The DNA of the CDR3 is TGTGCCAGCAGGGTAGGACGGCTCTCCTACGAGCAGTACTTC.

The rearrangement joins TRBV25-1 to TRBJ2-5, with D unclear. The CDR3 covers 15 residues. Trimming shortened V by 2 bases and J by 0 bases, and 10 bases separated the two germline ends. Germline V gene lookup returns CDR1 MGHDK and CDR2 SYGVNS. The CDR3 loop reads CASSEEGRDQETQYF. In DNA, the CDR3 is TGTGCCAGCAGTGAAGAAGGTCGGGACCAAGAGACCCAGTACTTC.

The chain joins TRBV19 to TRBJ2-1; no definite D call. Trimming removed 6 bases from V and 1 base from J, with 4 bases in between. The CDR3 is 12 amino acids. From germline, CDR1 is LNHDA and CDR2 SQIVND (reference sequence). CDR3 in amino acids: CASSGSYNEQFF. In DNA form, the CDR3 reads TGTGCCAGTAGCGGTTCCTACAATGAGCAGTTCTTC.

The chain has TRBV9 and TRBJ1-3; weak D call: TRBD1 (5 bases). The CDR3 has 16 amino acids. V lost 0 bases and J 7 bases, leaving 17 bases between the germline ends. Per germline, CDR1 SGDLS and CDR2 YYNGEE. The CDR3 coding sequence is TGTGCCAGCAGCGTAGGAAACTCCGGAGGGGAGAACACCATATATTTT. Translation gives CASSVGNSGGENTIYF.

The V and J genes are TRBV5-4 and TRBJ1-2; possibly TRBD1 for D (6 bases). This CDR3 is 15 amino acids long. V lost 0 bases to trimming and J lost 3 bases, with 12 bases between them. Germline lookup yields CDR1 SGHNT and CDR2 YYREEE (reference sequence). As DNA, the CDR3 is TGTGCCAGCAGCTTGGCCGCTCCAGGGGACTATGGCTACACCTTC. Amino acids: CASSLAAPGDYGYTF.

The rearrangement uses TRBV5-4 and TRBJ2-7; TRBD2 aligns across 11 bases. The CDR3 totals 15 residues. Unmatched junction bases numbered 6, after V lost 4 bases and J lost 3 bases. Germline loops: CDR1 SGHNT, CDR2 YYREEE (reference sequence). In DNA, the CDR3 is TGTGCCAGCAGCCTCCCCGGGACTAGCGGCTACGAGCAGTACTTC. Translation: CASSLPGTSGYEQYF.

The CDR3: CASSPSQGGTEAFF. The CDR3 DNA reads as TGTGCCAGCTCACCTTCTCAAGGGGGCACTGAAGCTTTCTTT. The chain couples TRBV18 to TRBJ1-1, with a weak D call TRBD1 (6 bases). There are 14 residues in the CDR3. Germline CDR1 and CDR2: KGHSH and LQKENI. V lost 3 bases and J 4 bases, leaving 12 bases between the germline ends.